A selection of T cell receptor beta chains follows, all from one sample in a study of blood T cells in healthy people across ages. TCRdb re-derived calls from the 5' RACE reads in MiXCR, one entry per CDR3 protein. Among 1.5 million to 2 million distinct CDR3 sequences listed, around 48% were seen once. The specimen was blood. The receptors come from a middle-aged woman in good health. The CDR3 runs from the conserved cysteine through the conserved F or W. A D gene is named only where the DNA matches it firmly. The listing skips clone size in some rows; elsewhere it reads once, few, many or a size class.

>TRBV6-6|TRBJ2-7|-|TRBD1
CASSSTAGGKYEQYF
TGTGCCAGCAGTTCCACGGCAGGGGGCAAATACGAGCAGTACTTC
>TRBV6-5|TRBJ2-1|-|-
CASRDVAGDSNEQFF
TGTGCCAGCAGGGACGTGGCAGGGGACTCCAATGAGCAGTTCTTC
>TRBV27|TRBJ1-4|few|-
CASSLMRGATNEKLFF
TGTGCCAGCAGTTTAATGCGGGGGGCAACTAATGAAAAACTGTTTTTT
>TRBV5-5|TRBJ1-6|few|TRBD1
CASSWGGQSDSPLHF
TGTGCCAGCAGCTGGGGGGGACAGTCGGATTCACCCCTCCACTTT
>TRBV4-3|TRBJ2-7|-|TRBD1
CASSGYRGRSYEQYF
TGCGCCAGCAGCGGCTACAGGGGGCGCTCCTACGAGCAGTACTTC
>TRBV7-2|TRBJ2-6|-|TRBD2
CASSLDMAGGLSGANVLTF
TGTGCCAGCAGCTTAGACATGGCGGGGGGCCTCTCTGGGGCCAACGTCCTGACTTTC
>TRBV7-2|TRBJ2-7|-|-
CASSARAEQYF
TGTGCCAGCAGCGCTCGGGCCGAGCAGTACTTC
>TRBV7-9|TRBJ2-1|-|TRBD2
CASSRRGGSYNEQFF
TGTGCCAGCAGCCGCCGGGGGGGCTCCTACAATGAGCAGTTCTTC
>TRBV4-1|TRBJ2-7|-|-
CASSLAGHRQDEQYF
TGCGCCAGCAGCCTGGCGGGACATCGACAGGACGAGCAGTACTTC
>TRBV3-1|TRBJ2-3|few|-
CASSQDKAGALTDTQYF
TGTGCCAGCAGCCAAGATAAGGCGGGGGCCCTCACAGATACGCAGTATTTT
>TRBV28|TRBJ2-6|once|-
CVSSSGLSGANVLTF
TGTGTCAGCAGTTCGGGGCTCTCTGGGGCCAACGTCCTGACTTTC
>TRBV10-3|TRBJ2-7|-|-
CAISERWEYEQYF
TGTGCCATCAGTGAGCGGTGGGAGTACGAGCAGTACTTC
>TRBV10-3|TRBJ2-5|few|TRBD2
CATGGIGLAGSQETQYF
TGTGCCACGGGGGGAATCGGACTAGCGGGGAGTCAAGAGACCCAGTACTTC
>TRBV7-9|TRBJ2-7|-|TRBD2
CASSLASGLAGAQYF
TGTGCCAGCAGCTTAGCGAGCGGACTAGCGGGAGCCCAGTACTTC
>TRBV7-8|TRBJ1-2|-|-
CASSPLPGAVLYGYTF
TGTGCCAGCAGCCCTCTCCCGGGAGCGGTCCTCTATGGCTACACCTTC